One and the same sample provided the 14 T cell receptor beta chains below, sequenced in a study of cytomegalovirus exposure and HLA in healthy donors. Both 60 Vbeta primers and 13 Jbeta primers went into the PCR. Sequencing was performed with immunoSEQ multiplex PCR; in TCRdb, only in-frame clones are kept and a portion is missing. The table shows roughly 120,000 clones, with around 10% occurring only once. Sequenced input: PBMCs. Receptor source: a man younger than 45 in good health and CMV-seronegative.

This clone occurred a few times. This chain uses TRBV10-3 with TRBJ2-1, with TRBD1 as a possible D gene (6 bases). Trimming shortened V by 7 bases and J by 8 bases, and 9 bases separated the two germline ends. CDR3 length: 11 residues. Germline V gene sequence: CDR1 ENHRY, CDR2 SYGVKD. The CDR3 sequence: CAIMQGHEQFF. The CDR3 DNA follows: TGTGCCATCATGCAGGGGCATGAGCAGTTCTTC.

The CDR3 protein is CASSLGGGGEGYTF. The CDR3 DNA reads as TGTGCCAGCAGCTTGGGGGGGGGCGGGGAAGGCTACACCTTC. The gene calls are TRBV7-2 and TRBJ1-2, with D maybe TRBD1 (6 bases). The V and J ends lost 3 bases and 8 bases respectively, with 16 bases between them. Germline V CDR1 and CDR2: SGHTA, FQGNSA. The CDR3 is made up of 14 amino acids. Full variable domain (missing parts from reference TRBV7-2 and TRBJ1-2): GAGVSQSPSNKVTEKGKDVELRCDPISGHTALYWYRQSLGQGLEFLIYFQGNSAPDKSGLPSDRFSAERTGGSVSTLTIQRTQQEDSAVYLCASSLGGGGEGYTFGSGTRLTVV.

This clone has only a few counts. V usage is TRBV28 and J usage is TRBJ1-1, with D possibly matching TRBD1 (5 bases). There are 14 residues in the CDR3. Trimming pared 10 bases from V and 0 bases from J, leaving 15 bases between. Germline CDR1 reads MDHEN; CDR2 reads SYDVKM. The CDR3 loop is CATTGDLMNTEAFF. CDR3 nucleotide sequence: TGTGCCACCACAGGCGACTTAATGAACACTGAAGCTTTCTTT.

This chain links TRBV5-1 with TRBJ2-1, with D possibly being TRBD1 (10 bases). Looked up from germline, CDR1 is SGHRS and CDR2 is YFSETQ. The V gene lost 5 bases and the J gene lost 1 base, with 25 bases spanning the gap. The CDR3 sequence is 19 residues long. The CDR3 DNA sequence: TGCGCCAGCAGGCCGGGACAGGGGCTAAGCGGGAGGTCCTACAATGAGCAGTTCTTC. Amino acids: CASRPGQGLSGRSYNEQFF.

CDR3 region: CASSITVNTEAFF. The CDR3 nucleotides are TGTGCCAGCAGTATCACAGTGAACACTGAAGCTTTCTTT. The chain couples TRBV28 to TRBJ1-1; unclear D gene. V lost 5 bases and J lost 0, with 7 bases in between. Germline CDR1 reads MDHEN; CDR2 reads SYDVKM. The CDR3 extends over 13 amino acids. Full variable domain (outside the CDR3, taken from reference TRBV28 and TRBJ1-1): DVKVTQSSRYLVKRTGEKVFLECVQDMDHENMFWYRQDPGLGLRLIYFSYDVKMKEKGDIPEGYSVSREKKERFSLILESASTNQTSMYLCASSITVNTEAFFGQGTRLTVV.

This clone was counted a few times. This chain uses TRBV25-1 with TRBJ1-1; D is unresolved. The CDR3 length is 12 residues. Trimming removed 4 bases at V and 5 bases at J, with 8 bases between. Germline V CDR1 and CDR2: MGHDK, SYGVNS. The CDR3 DNA reads TGTGCCAGCAGTGTTGGGCGAACTGAAGCTTTCTTT. Protein product: CASSVGRTEAFF.

This chain joins TRBV11-2 and TRBJ1-2, with TRBD1 identical over 8 bases. CDR3 length: 13 residues. The germline V gene has CDR1 SGHAT and CDR2 FQNNGV. The trim removed 3 bases at V and 7 bases at J, leaving 4 bases unmatched. CDR3 amino acids: CASSFPGQGGYTF. The CDR3 DNA reads as TGTGCCAGCAGCTTTCCCGGACAGGGTGGCTACACCTTC.

The V gene is TRBV28, the J gene TRBJ2-7, with D possibly matching TRBD2 (6 bases). The CDR3 is 14 residues long. From germline, CDR1 is MDHEN and CDR2 SYDVKM. Trimming removed 5 bases at V and 2 bases at J, with 13 bases between. In nucleotides, the CDR3 is TGTGCCAGCAGTCACCATAGCGGTACCTACGAGCAGTACTTC. Translating gives CASSHHSGTYEQYF.

A few counts support this clone. This CDR3 is also generated by other DNA sequences in the sample. The CDR3 here is CASSYSGQGNQPQHF. The CDR3 DNA sequence: TGTGCCAGCAGTTACTCGGGACAGGGCAATCAGCCCCAGCATTTT. The rearrangement joins TRBV6-5 to TRBJ1-5, with TRBD1 matching 8 bases. The CDR3 has 15 residues. Trimming removed 0 bases from V and 2 bases from J; junction bases left unmatched: 0. Germline lookup yields CDR1 MNHEY and CDR2 SVGAGI.

V usage is TRBV18 and J usage is TRBJ1-2; D gene uncertain. The CDR3 consists of 13 residues. Deletions cut 2 bases from V and 8 bases from J, with 12 bases between. Germline loops: CDR1 KGHSH, CDR2 LQKENI. CDR3 region: CASSPGRLGGYTF. The DNA of the CDR3 is TGTGCCAGCTCACCAGGGAGGCTTGGCGGCTACACCTTC.

The rearrangement joins TRBV19 to TRBJ2-7, with D unclear. Germline-derived CDR1 and CDR2 are LNHDA and SQIVND (reference sequence). V lost 7 bases and J lost 3, with 13 bases in between. The CDR3 extends over 13 amino acids. The CDR3 DNA sequence: TGTGCCAGTACCACCGGTAGCTTCTACGAGCAGTACTTC. It specifies CASTTGSFYEQYF.

The CDR3 DNA reads TGTGCCAGCAGTGAAGGGGGGGGGACCCAGTACTTC. This codes for CASSEGGGTQYF. The chain carries TRBV6-1 and TRBJ2-5; TRBD2 matches 7 bases. The length of the CDR3 is 12 residues. CDR1 is MNHNS and CDR2 is SASEGT in the germline V gene. V dropped 1 base and J dropped 7; count of bases not matched to a gene: 0.

The rearrangement joins TRBV5-1 to TRBJ1-3; D remains unclear. CDR1 is SGHRS, CDR2 YFSETQ, per germline. The germline V and J ends were trimmed by 4 bases and 2 bases, with 10 bases remaining between them. CDR3 length equals 14 residues. The CDR3, as DNA: TGCGCCAGCAGCCAGACGGGGACTGGAAACACCATATATTTT. Translated: CASSQTGTGNTIYF.

This clone occurred a few times. The chain links TRBV10-3 to TRBJ2-7; TRBD2 aligns across 10 bases. J gave up 3 bases and V 2 bases, and 4 bases lay outside the gene matches. CDR3 length: 15 amino acids. CDR1 and CDR2 (germline): ENHRY, SYGVKD. CDR3 nucleotides: TGTGCCATCAGTGAGGGACTAGCGGAATACTACGAGCAGTACTTC. Encoded protein: CAISEGLAEYYEQYF.